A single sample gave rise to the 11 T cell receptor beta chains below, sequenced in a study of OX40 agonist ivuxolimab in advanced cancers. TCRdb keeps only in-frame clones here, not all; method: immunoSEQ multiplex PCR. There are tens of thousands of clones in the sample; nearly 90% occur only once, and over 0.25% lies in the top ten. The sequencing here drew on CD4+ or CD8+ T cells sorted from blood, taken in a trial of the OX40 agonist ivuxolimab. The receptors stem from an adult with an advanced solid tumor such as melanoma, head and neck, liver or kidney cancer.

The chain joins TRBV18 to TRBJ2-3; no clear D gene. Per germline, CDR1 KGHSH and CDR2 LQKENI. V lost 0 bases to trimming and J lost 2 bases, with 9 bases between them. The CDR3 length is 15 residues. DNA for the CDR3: TGTGCCAGCTCACCACCGGGCTCATTCACAGATACGCAGTATTTT. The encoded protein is CASSPPGSFTDTQYF.

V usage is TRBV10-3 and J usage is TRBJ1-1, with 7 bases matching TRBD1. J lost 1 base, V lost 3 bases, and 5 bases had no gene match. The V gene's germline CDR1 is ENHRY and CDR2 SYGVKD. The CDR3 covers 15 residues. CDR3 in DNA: TGTGCCATCAGTGACTCACGGACAGGGAACACTGAAGCTTTCTTT. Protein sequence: CAISDSRTGNTEAFF.

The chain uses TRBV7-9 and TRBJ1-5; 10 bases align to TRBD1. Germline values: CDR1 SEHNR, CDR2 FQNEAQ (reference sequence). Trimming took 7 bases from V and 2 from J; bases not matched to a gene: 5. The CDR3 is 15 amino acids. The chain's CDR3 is CASTFGTGGNQPQHF. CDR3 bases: TGTGCCAGCACCTTCGGGACAGGGGGCAATCAGCCCCAGCATTTT.

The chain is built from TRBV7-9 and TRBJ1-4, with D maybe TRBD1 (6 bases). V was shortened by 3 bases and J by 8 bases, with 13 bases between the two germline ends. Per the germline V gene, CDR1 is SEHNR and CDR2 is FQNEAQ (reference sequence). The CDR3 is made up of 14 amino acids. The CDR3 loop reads CASSFLGGEEKLFF. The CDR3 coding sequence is TGTGCCAGCAGCTTCCTCGGGGGCGAGGAAAAACTGTTTTTT.

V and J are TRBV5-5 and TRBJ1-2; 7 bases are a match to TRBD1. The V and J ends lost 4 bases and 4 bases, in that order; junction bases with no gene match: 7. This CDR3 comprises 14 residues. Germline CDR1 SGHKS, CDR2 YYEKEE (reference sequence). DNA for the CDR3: TGTGCCAGCAGCCCACTGACAGGGAGCTATGGCTACACCTTC. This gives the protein CASSPLTGSYGYTF.

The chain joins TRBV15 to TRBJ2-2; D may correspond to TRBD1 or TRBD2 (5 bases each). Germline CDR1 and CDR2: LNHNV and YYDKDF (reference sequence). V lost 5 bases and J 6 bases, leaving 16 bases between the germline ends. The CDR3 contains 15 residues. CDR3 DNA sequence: TGTGCCACCAGCGTCCGGGACGAAGGTCCCGGGGAGCTGTTTTTT. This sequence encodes CATSVRDEGPGELFF. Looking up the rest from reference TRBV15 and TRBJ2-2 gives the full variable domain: DAMVIQNPRYQVTQFGKPVTLSCSQTLNHNVMYWYQQKSSQAPKLLFHYYDKDFNNEADTPDNFQSRRPNTSFCFLDIRSPGLGDTAMYLCATSVRDEGPGELFFGEGSRLTVL.

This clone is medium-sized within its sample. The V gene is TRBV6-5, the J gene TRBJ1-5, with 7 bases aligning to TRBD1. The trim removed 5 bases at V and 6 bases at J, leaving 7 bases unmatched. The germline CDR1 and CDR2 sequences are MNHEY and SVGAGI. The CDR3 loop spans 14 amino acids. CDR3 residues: CASSPQGVGQPQHF. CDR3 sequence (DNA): TGTGCCAGCAGTCCTCAGGGGGTTGGTCAGCCCCAGCATTTT.

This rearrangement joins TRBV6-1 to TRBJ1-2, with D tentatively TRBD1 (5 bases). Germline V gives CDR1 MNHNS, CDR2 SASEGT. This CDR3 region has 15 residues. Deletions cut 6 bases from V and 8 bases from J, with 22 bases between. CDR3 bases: TGTGCCAGCAGAGATGACAGCGCGCAGGGTAAAGGCTACACCTTC. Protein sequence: CASRDDSAQGKGYTF.

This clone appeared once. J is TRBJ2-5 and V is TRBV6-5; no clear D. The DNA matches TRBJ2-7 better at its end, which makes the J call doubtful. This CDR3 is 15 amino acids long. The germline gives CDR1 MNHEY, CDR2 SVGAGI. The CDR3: CASSYSSAEPYEQYF. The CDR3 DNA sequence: TGTGCCAGCAGTTACTCGAGCGCCGAACCCTACGAGCAGTACTTC.

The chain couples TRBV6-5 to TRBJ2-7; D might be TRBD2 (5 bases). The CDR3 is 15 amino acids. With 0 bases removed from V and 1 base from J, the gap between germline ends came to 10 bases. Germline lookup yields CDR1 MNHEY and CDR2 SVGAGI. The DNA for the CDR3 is TGTGCCAGCAGTTACTCCGGGGTGGCGTCCTACGAGCAGTACTTC. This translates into CASSYSGVASYEQYF.

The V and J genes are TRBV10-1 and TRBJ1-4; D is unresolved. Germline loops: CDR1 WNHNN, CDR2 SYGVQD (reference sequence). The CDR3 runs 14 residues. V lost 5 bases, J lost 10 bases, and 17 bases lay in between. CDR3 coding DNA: TGCGCCAGCAGTACGGACCCGTCCGGCGGAAAACTGTTTTTT. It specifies CASSTDPSGGKLFF.